This T cell receptor beta chain was documented in a study of T cell changes during pregnancy in multiple sclerosis. This clone was picked up one time. The protocol was immunoSEQ multiplex PCR, while the TCRdb copy is restricted to in-frame clones and leaves out a portion. The table shows roughly 34,000 clones, with under 95% occurring only once. Trimming took 0 bases from V and 5 from J, leaving 13 bases between them. This CDR3 comprises 15 residues. Looked up from germline, CDR1 is MNHEY and CDR2 is SVGAGI. The chain couples TRBV6-5 to TRBJ1-1, with D tentatively TRBD1 (5 bases). This sequence originates from a female donor in good health, enrolled as a control in a pregnancy study. The sample consisted of peripheral blood, taken in the second trimester of pregnancy. The CDR3 region is CASSYSPRAETEAFF. CDR3 DNA sequence: TGTGCCAGCAGTTACTCTCCCAGGGCGGAAACTGAAGCTTTCTTT.